This T cell receptor (beta chain) was sequenced during a study of graft-versus-host responses after intestinal transplantation. The CDR3 loop spans 13 amino acids. Between the trimmed V and J ends, which lost 4 bases and 5 bases, there was a span of 9 bases. Per the germline V gene, CDR1 is LNHNV and CDR2 is YYDKDF (reference sequence). TCRdb keeps only in-frame clones here, not all; method: immunoSEQ multiplex PCR. The sample consists of tens of thousands of clones, about nine tenths of them appearing once. Comments on this clone: Antigen specificity is unknown.

The specimen was unstimulated CD8+ T cells sorted from spleen or lymph node cells, collected before intestinal transplant. This clonotype was obtained from a human donor who received an intestinal transplant. This rearrangement joins TRBV15 to TRBJ2-1, with D possibly TRBD1 on 5 matching bases. The CDR3 DNA follows: TGTGCCACCAGCATTCAGGACAACAATGAGCAGTTCTTC. As protein: CATSIQDNNEQFF.